This T cell receptor (beta chain) was sequenced during a study of identical twins. Study-level results: With monozygotic twins, out-of-frame TCR alpha sharing exceeded what models estimated. A lower insertion count was a feature of abundant cord blood beta clonotypes, with no such feature in memory repertoires. A partial confounding effect on zero-insertion analyses could come from invariant MAIT and iNKT cells.

A universal primer site was incorporated via template switching, and the cDNA contained unique molecular identifiers. TCRdb analysed the 5' RACE reads with MiXCR anew, one entry per CDR3 protein. The sample includes under 900,000 distinct CDR3 sequences, over 9% seen only once; the top ten take around 1.5%. V was trimmed by 1 base and J by 6 bases, leaving 14 bases between them. Germline V gene data show CDR1 as SGHRS and CDR2 as YFSETQ. The CDR3 extends over 14 amino acids. Remarks on this clonotype: Its antigen remains unknown.

This sample also belongs to another study, concerning yellow fever vaccine responses in identical twins.

Source material: PBMCs. This sequence originates from a woman in her late teens or twenties in good health. The chain is built from TRBV5-1 and TRBJ2-7; no clear D. The CDR3 bases are TGCGCCAGCAGCTTGAGCTCCTCCCGGCGCGAGCAGTACTTC. Translated: CASSLSSSRREQYF.